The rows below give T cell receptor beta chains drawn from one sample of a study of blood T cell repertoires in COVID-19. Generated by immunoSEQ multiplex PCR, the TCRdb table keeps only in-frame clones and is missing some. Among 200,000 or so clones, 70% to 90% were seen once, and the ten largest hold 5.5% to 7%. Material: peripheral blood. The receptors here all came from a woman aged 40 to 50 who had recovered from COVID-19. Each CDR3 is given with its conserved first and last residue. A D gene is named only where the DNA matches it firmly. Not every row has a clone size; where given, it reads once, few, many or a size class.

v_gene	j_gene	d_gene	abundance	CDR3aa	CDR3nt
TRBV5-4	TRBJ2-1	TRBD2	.	CASSLSAGGNNEQFF	TGTGCCAGCAGCTTGTCGGCGGGAGGGAACAATGAGCAGTTCTTC
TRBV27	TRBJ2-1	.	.	CASSLSSYNEQFF	TGTGCCAGCAGTTTATCGAGCTACAATGAGCAGTTCTTC
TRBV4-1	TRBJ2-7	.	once	CASSQGHSSYEQYF	TGCGCCAGCAGCCAAGGACATAGCTCCTACGAGCAGTACTTC
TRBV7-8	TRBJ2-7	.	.	CASSPGHLEQYF	TGTGCCAGCAGCCCAGGGCATCTCGAGCAGTACTTC
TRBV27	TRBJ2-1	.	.	CASSLGGFEQFF	TGTGCCAGCAGTTTAGGGGGCTTTGAGCAGTTCTTC
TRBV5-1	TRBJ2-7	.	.	CASSLVDSKHSYEQYF	TGCGCCAGCAGCTTGGTTGACAGTAAACACTCCTACGAGCAGTACTTC
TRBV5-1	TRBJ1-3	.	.	CASSLVGGLGNTIYF	TGCGCCAGCAGCTTGGTCGGCGGCCTTGGAAACACCATATATTTT
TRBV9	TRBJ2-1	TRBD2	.	CASSTGGTSNNEQFF	TGTGCCAGCAGCACAGGAGGGACTAGTAACAATGAGCAGTTCTTC
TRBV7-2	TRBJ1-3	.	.	CASSLFAGGSRSGNTIYF	TGTGCCAGCAGCTTATTCGCAGGAGGAAGTAGGTCTGGAAACACCATATATTTT
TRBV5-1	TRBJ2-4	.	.	CASSLDRELAKNIQYF	TGCGCCAGCAGCTTGGACAGAGAACTAGCCAAAAACATTCAGTACTTC
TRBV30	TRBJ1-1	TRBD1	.	CACDIEGQGMNTEAFF	TGTGCCTGCGACATAGAAGGACAGGGAATGAACACTGAAGCTTTCTTT
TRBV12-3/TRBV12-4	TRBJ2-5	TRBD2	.	CASSPGGGRTQYF	TGTGCCAGCAGCCCCGGGGGAGGGAGGACCCAGTACTTC
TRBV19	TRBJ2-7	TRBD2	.	CASSLTSGSAVEQYF	TGTGCCAGTAGTTTAACTAGCGGGAGTGCGGTCGAGCAGTACTTC
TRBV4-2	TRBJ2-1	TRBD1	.	CASSQGVASGQGTNEQFF	TGTGCCAGCAGCCAAGGGGTTGCTTCGGGACAGGGTACTAATGAGCAGTTCTTC
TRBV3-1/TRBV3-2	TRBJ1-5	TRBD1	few	CASSQSGTGGDQPQHF	TGTGCCAGCAGCCAATCCGGGACAGGGGGGGACCAGCCCCAGCATTTT
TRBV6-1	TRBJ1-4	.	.	CASSEWALRFF	TGTGCCAGCAGTGAATGGGCCCTAAGGTTTTTT
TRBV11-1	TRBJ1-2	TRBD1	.	CASSLATGERSYTF	TGTGCCAGCAGCTTAGCGACAGGGGAGAGGAGCTACACCTTC
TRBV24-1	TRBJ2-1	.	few	CATSDGRETDYNEQFF	TGTGCCACCAGTGATGGCCGGGAAACAGATTACAATGAGCAGTTCTTC
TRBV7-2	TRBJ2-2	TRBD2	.	CASSQAGTSGSTGELFF	TGTGCCAGCAGCCAAGCCGGGACTAGCGGGAGTACCGGGGAGCTGTTTTTT
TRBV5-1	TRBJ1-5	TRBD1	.	CASSLTGDLGNQPQHF	TGCGCCAGCAGCTTGACAGGGGATTTAGGCAATCAGCCCCAGCATTTT
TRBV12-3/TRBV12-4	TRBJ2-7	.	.	CASSPGAYEQYF	TGTGCCAGCAGTCCCGGGGCCTACGAGCAGTACTTC
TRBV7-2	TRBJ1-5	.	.	CASSFEGGLGNQPQHF	TGTGCCAGCAGCTTCGAGGGAGGGCTAGGCAATCAGCCCCAGCATTTT
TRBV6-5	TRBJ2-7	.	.	CASSYSKAGPTYEQYF	TGTGCCAGCAGTTACTCGAAGGCGGGACCAACCTACGAGCAGTACTTC
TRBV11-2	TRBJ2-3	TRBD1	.	CASGQGQGSDTQYF	TGTGCCAGCGGCCAGGGACAGGGGTCAGATACGCAGTATTTT
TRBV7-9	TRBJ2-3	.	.	CASSFPGVADTQYF	TGTGCCAGCAGCTTCCCGGGAGTAGCAGATACGCAGTATTTT
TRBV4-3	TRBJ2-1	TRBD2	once	CASSQLSGGLAGEVDEQFF	TGCGCCAGCAGCCAACTCTCCGGGGGACTAGCGGGAGAGGTGGATGAGCAGTTCTTC
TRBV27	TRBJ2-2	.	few	CASSLAGLNTGELFF	TGTGCCAGCAGTTTGGCAGGGCTTAACACCGGGGAGCTGTTTTTT
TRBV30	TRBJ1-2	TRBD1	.	CAWSGSRTGLDGYTF	TGTGCCTGGAGTGGGAGCCGGACAGGGTTGGATGGCTACACCTTC
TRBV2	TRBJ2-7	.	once	CASSPLEVWSYEQYF	TGTGCCAGCAGCCCCCTGGAGGTCTGGTCCTACGAGCAGTACTTC
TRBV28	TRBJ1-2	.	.	CASSLLSDGYTF	TGTGCCAGCAGTTTACTCTCTGATGGCTACACCTTC
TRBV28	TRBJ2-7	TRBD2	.	CASRLGWGGTYEQYF	TGTGCCAGCAGGTTAGGTTGGGGGGGAACCTACGAGCAGTACTTC
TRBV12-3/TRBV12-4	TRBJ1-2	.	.	CASSLQSNYGYTF	TGTGCCAGCAGTCTACAGAGTAACTATGGCTACACCTTC
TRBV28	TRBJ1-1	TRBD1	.	CASRRQGFTEAFF	TGTGCCAGCAGGAGACAGGGATTCACTGAAGCTTTCTTT
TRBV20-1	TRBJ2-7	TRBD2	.	CSASGTSGIISYEQYF	TGCAGTGCAAGTGGGACTAGCGGAATCATATCCTACGAGCAGTACTTC
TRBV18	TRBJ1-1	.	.	CASSPVHSTEAFF	TGTGCCAGCTCACCAGTTCATTCCACTGAAGCTTTCTTT
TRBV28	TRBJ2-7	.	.	CASSLVTTRGYEQYF	TGTGCCAGCAGTTTAGTTACGACTAGAGGGTACGAGCAGTACTTC
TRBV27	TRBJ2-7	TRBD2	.	CASSPRLAGVIYEQYF	TGTGCCAGCAGTCCCCGACTAGCGGGAGTAATCTACGAGCAGTACTTC
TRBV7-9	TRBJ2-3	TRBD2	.	CAIPLAGGGTDTQYF	TGTGCCATCCCCCTCGCGGGAGGAGGCACAGATACGCAGTATTTT
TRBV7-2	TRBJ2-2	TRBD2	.	CASSPTVAGVWTGELFF	TGTGCCAGCAGCCCCACGGTAGCGGGAGTTTGGACCGGGGAGCTGTTTTTT
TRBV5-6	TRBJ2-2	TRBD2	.	CASSLGFIWGLANTGELFF	TGTGCCAGCAGCTTGGGCTTCATATGGGGACTAGCGAACACCGGGGAGCTGTTTTTT
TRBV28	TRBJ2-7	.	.	CASSLIGAPYEQYF	TGTGCCAGCAGTTTGATAGGGGCCCCCTACGAGCAGTACTTC
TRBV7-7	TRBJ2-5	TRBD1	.	CASSARDRGIETQYF	TGTGCCAGCAGCGCCCGGGACAGGGGGATCGAGACCCAGTACTTC
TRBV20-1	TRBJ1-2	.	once	CSASRQQVGYGYTF	TGCAGTGCTAGTAGACAACAGGTCGGCTATGGCTACACCTTC
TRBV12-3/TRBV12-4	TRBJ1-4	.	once	CASSFEGAEKLFF	TGTGCCAGCAGTTTTGAAGGGGCCGAAAAACTGTTTTTT
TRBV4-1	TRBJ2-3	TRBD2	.	CASSQEGWLAGSTDTQYF	TGCGCCAGCAGCCAAGAGGGGTGGCTAGCGGGTAGCACAGATACGCAGTATTTT
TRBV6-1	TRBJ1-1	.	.	CASSEAGGNTEAFF	TGTGCCAGCAGTGAAGCGGGAGGGAACACTGAAGCTTTCTTT